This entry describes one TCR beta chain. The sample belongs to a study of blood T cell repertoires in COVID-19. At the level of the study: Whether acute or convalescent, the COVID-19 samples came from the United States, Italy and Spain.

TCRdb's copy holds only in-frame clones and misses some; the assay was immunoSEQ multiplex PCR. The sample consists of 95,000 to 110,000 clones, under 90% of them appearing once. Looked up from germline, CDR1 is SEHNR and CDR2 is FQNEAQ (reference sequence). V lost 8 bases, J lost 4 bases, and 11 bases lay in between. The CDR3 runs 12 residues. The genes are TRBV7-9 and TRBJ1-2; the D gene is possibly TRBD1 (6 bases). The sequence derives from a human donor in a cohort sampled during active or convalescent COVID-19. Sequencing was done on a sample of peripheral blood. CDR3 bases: TGTGCCAGCGGAACAGGGCTCTATGGCTACACCTTC. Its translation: CASGTGLYGYTF.